This is a list of T cell receptor beta chains from one sample in a study of T cell responses to AZD1222 COVID-19 vaccine. The data were produced by immunoSEQ multiplex PCR, yet TCRdb's version contains in-frame clones alone and is incomplete. The table shows 100,000 to 150,000 clones, with roughly nine tenths occurring only once. Sequenced here: peripheral blood, sampled on day 0 of AZD1222 vaccination. The receptors shown here come from an adult in good health. The CDR3 runs from the conserved cysteine through the conserved F or W. A D gene is named only where the DNA matches it firmly. Clone size is given for some rows only: seen once, a few or many times, or a class if the clone is expanded.

V gene	D gene	J gene	clone size	CDR3 protein	CDR3 DNA
TRBV7-8	.	TRBJ2-1	.	CASRIAWWESSYNEQFF	TGTGCCAGCAGGATCGCGTGGTGGGAGAGCTCCTACAATGAGCAGTTCTTC
TRBV9	TRBD2	TRBJ2-1	.	CASSESGRAVYNEQFF	TGTGCCAGCAGCGAGAGCGGGAGGGCCGTATACAATGAGCAGTTCTTC
TRBV2	TRBD1	TRBJ1-4	once	CAIQGANEKLFF	TGTGCCATACAGGGGGCTAATGAAAAACTGTTTTTT
TRBV19	.	TRBJ1-5	once	CASSISNQPQHF	TGTGCCAGTAGTATTAGCAATCAGCCCCAGCATTTT
TRBV19	.	TRBJ2-7	.	CASGRGLGEQYF	TGTGCCAGTGGCAGGGGTTTGGGCGAGCAGTACTTC
TRBV20-1	TRBD1	TRBJ1-1	.	CSASQGGVTEAFF	TGCAGTGCTAGTCAGGGGGGGGTCACTGAAGCTTTCTTT
TRBV11-1	.	TRBJ2-1	.	CASSLEGGSYNEQFF	TGTGCCAGCAGCTTAGAAGGCGGCTCCTACAATGAGCAGTTCTTC
TRBV7-2	.	TRBJ2-4	.	CASSSGGGRVKNIQYF	TGTGCCAGCAGCTCGGGGGGCGGGAGAGTCAAAAACATTCAGTACTTC
TRBV5-1	.	TRBJ1-1	.	CASSFTANTEAFF	TGCGCCAGCAGCTTCACGGCGAACACTGAAGCTTTCTTT
TRBV2	.	TRBJ2-5	.	CAVLRGRQETQYF	TGTGCCGTCCTCCGGGGTCGCCAAGAGACCCAGTACTTC
TRBV6-2/TRBV6-3	.	TRBJ2-1	.	CASSYDNRLVYNEQFF	TGTGCCAGCAGTTACGATAATAGACTAGTCTACAATGAGCAGTTCTTC
TRBV27	TRBD1	TRBJ2-3	.	CASRTGTGVQYF	TGTGCCAGCAGAACCGGGACAGGGGTGCAGTATTTT
TRBV7-6	.	TRBJ2-7	.	CASSLAGGTIYEQYF	TGTGCCAGCAGCTTAGCAGGTGGTACTATCTACGAGCAGTACTTC
TRBV18	.	TRBJ1-3	.	CASSPEWLVGRSGNTIYF	TGTGCCAGCTCACCAGAATGGCTCGTGGGGCGATCTGGAAACACCATATATTTT
TRBV3-1/TRBV3-2	.	TRBJ2-7	.	CASSQRSLAPSLSYEQYF	TGTGCCAGCAGCCAACGTTCGTTGGCCCCAAGCCTCTCCTACGAGCAGTACTTC
TRBV27	.	TRBJ2-2	.	CASSLTGMYAGELFF	TGTGCCAGCAGTTTAACAGGGATGTACGCCGGGGAGCTGTTTTTT
TRBV5-1	.	TRBJ1-5	.	CASSLGKGQPQHF	TGCGCCAGCAGCTTAGGTAAAGGGCAGCCCCAGCATTTT
TRBV7-9	.	TRBJ1-1	.	CASSPLFGGEAFF	TGTGCCAGCAGCCCCCTTTTTGGCGGTGAAGCTTTCTTT
TRBV5-1	TRBD1	TRBJ2-7	.	CASSYTGGYEQYF	TGCGCCAGCAGTTACACAGGGGGGTACGAGCAGTACTTC
TRBV10-3	TRBD1	TRBJ1-6	.	CAISERTGGVNSPLHF	TGTGCCATCAGTGAGAGGACAGGGGGGGTCAATTCACCCCTCCACTTT
TRBV29-1	.	TRBJ1-2	once	CSVSARLNYGYTF	TGCAGCGTTAGCGCCCGCTTAAACTATGGCTACACCTTC
TRBV29-1	.	TRBJ1-4	.	CSVEWGTNEKLFF	TGCAGCGTTGAGTGGGGGACTAATGAAAAACTGTTTTTT
TRBV27	.	TRBJ1-2	.	CASSPRYEAYGYTF	TGTGCCAGCAGTCCCAGATATGAAGCCTATGGCTACACCTTC
TRBV29-1	.	TRBJ1-1	.	CSVEAPQRDTEAFF	TGCAGCGTTGAAGCCCCTCAGCGAGACACTGAAGCTTTCTTT
TRBV4-3	.	TRBJ2-5	.	CASSQSSSNAGETQYF	TGCGCCAGCAGCCAGTCTAGCTCTAACGCGGGGGAGACCCAGTACTTC
TRBV3-1/TRBV3-2	.	TRBJ1-1	.	CASSLRDTYTEAFF	TGTGCCAGCAGCCTCCGGGACACCTACACTGAAGCTTTCTTT
TRBV7-6	.	TRBJ2-7	.	CASSLAPLGGTEQYF	TGTGCCAGCAGCTTAGCACCCTTGGGCGGTACCGAGCAGTACTTC
TRBV9	.	TRBJ1-1	.	CASSATDRNTEAFF	TGTGCCAGCAGCGCAACGGACAGGAACACTGAAGCTTTCTTT
TRBV19	TRBD1	TRBJ1-5	.	CASKGVRGQEQPQHF	TGTGCCAGTAAAGGGGTCAGGGGGCAGGAACAGCCCCAGCATTTT
TRBV28	.	TRBJ1-1	.	CASSRTGLEAFF	TGTGCCAGCAGTAGAACAGGGCTGGAAGCTTTCTTT
TRBV15	TRBD1	TRBJ1-5	once	CATSGGTGDQPQHF	TGTGCCACCAGCGGCGGGACAGGGGATCAGCCCCAGCATTTT
TRBV6-5	.	TRBJ1-1	.	CASSVDRSTEAFF	TGTGCCAGCAGCGTTGACAGGAGCACTGAAGCTTTCTTT
TRBV5-1	.	TRBJ2-5	.	CASSLDAWGSGETQYF	TGCGCCAGCAGCTTAGACGCATGGGGCTCGGGAGAGACCCAGTACTTC
TRBV12-5	TRBD2	TRBJ2-1	.	CASGFGREVDEQFF	TGTGCTAGTGGTTTCGGGCGGGAGGTGGATGAGCAGTTCTTC
TRBV10-2	.	TRBJ1-1	.	CASKADNTEAFF	TGCGCCAGCAAGGCAGACAACACTGAAGCTTTCTTT
TRBV5-6	TRBD2	TRBJ2-1	.	CASSQLAGGEYNEQFF	TGTGCCAGCAGCCAACTAGCGGGAGGCGAGTACAATGAGCAGTTCTTC
TRBV5-1	TRBD1	TRBJ1-1	.	CASSLGGTGARQAFF	TGCGCCAGCAGCTTGGGGGGGACAGGGGCCCGGCAAGCTTTCTTT
TRBV9	.	TRBJ2-5	.	CASSVASMLGPEETQYF	TGTGCCAGCAGCGTAGCTTCCATGCTGGGGCCGGAAGAGACCCAGTACTTC
TRBV21-1	.	TRBJ1-5	.	CASGLPRGAHQSNQPQHF	TGTGCCAGCGGGCTACCCCGGGGGGCCCATCAGTCCAATCAGCCCCAGCATTTT
TRBV5-1	TRBD2	TRBJ2-7	.	CASSLGGTKDFEQYF	TGCGCCAGCAGCTTGGGCGGGACTAAGGATTTCGAGCAGTACTTC
TRBV5-1	.	TRBJ1-1	.	CASSSEMNTEAFF	TGCGCCAGCAGCTCGGAGATGAACACTGAAGCTTTCTTT
TRBV2	.	TRBJ2-6	.	CASNTGAGANVLTF	TGTGCCAGTAACACAGGAGCTGGGGCCAACGTCCTGACTTTC
TRBV9	.	TRBJ2-7	.	CASSVASSSYEQYF	TGTGCCAGCAGCGTAGCATCTAGTTCCTACGAGCAGTACTTC
TRBV4-2	.	TRBJ1-1	.	CASSQGAGVNTEAFF	TGTGCCAGCAGCCAAGGGGCGGGGGTGAACACTGAAGCTTTCTTT
TRBV3-1/TRBV3-2	.	TRBJ1-3	few	CASSQEGGTYGNTIYF	TGTGCCAGCAGCCAAGAAGGAGGGACGTACGGAAACACCATATATTTT
TRBV4-1	.	TRBJ2-7	once	CASSQLVPLPAFSYEQYF	TGCGCCAGCAGCCAACTTGTACCCCTTCCAGCCTTCTCCTACGAGCAGTACTTC
TRBV19	.	TRBJ1-1	.	CASSQGRWSSMDTEAFF	TGTGCCAGTAGTCAGGGCAGGTGGAGTAGTATGGACACTGAAGCTTTCTTT
TRBV10-2	TRBD2	TRBJ2-7	.	CASISGRDLGEQYF	TGCGCCAGCATTAGCGGGAGGGACTTGGGGGAGCAGTACTTC
TRBV7-3	TRBD2	TRBJ2-2	.	CASSRPRTSPGTGELFF	TGTGCCAGCAGCCGACCTCGGACTAGCCCGGGCACCGGGGAGCTGTTTTTT
TRBV27	.	TRBJ1-1	.	CASSFIGGNTEAFF	TGTGCCAGCAGTTTTATAGGGGGAAACACTGAAGCTTTCTTT
TRBV5-1	.	TRBJ2-1	.	CASSLAGEQFF	TGCGCCAGCAGCTTGGCCGGGGAGCAGTTCTTC
TRBV5-4	.	TRBJ1-6	.	CASSLSADSPLHF	TGTGCCAGCAGCTTGTCCGCGGATTCACCCCTCCACTTT
TRBV5-1	.	TRBJ2-7	.	CASSLVGGNEQYF	TGCGCCAGCAGCTTGGTCGGGGGAAACGAGCAGTACTTC